The next 18 T cell receptor beta chains were all read from a single sample in a study of blood T cell repertoires in COVID-19. This table comes from immunoSEQ multiplex PCR, and its TCRdb copy is limited to in-frame clones, with some not included. The data show 190,000 or so clones, with over 70% seen just once and 2.9% held by the top ten. Specimen: peripheral blood. All receptors come from a man in his fifties with active or convalescent COVID-19.

This clone came up once. The chain combines TRBV2 with TRBJ2-2, with D possibly matching TRBD2 (6 bases). The CDR3 covers 14 residues. V dropped 5 bases and J dropped 6 bases, with 13 bases sitting between them. Germline loops: CDR1 SNHLY, CDR2 FYNNEI. This CDR3 reads CASSTRSGPGELFF. Written as DNA, the CDR3 is TGTGCCAGCAGTACCCGTAGCGGACCCGGGGAGCTGTTTTTT. The whole variable domain, filled in from reference TRBV2 and TRBJ2-2, reads EPEVTQTPSHQVTQMGQEVILRCVPISNHLYFYWYRQILGQKVEFLVSFYNNEISEKSEIFDDQFSVERPDGSNFTLKIRSTKLEDSAMYFCASSTRSGPGELFFGEGSRLTVL.

J is TRBJ2-5 and V is TRBV19, with 9 bases matching TRBD1. From germline, CDR1 is LNHDA and CDR2 SQIVND (reference sequence). This CDR3 is 14 amino acids long. V shed 6 bases and J 4 bases; nucleotides not matched to a gene: 6. This chain's CDR3 is CASRGTGSAETQYF. The CDR3 DNA is TGTGCCAGTAGGGGGACAGGGTCGGCAGAGACCCAGTACTTC.

The chain links TRBV4-1 to TRBJ2-3; the match to TRBD2 covers 7 bases. Germline lookup yields CDR1 MGHRA and CDR2 YSYEKL. The CDR3 is 15 residues long. J gave up 0 bases and V 0 bases, and 0 bases lay outside the gene matches. The CDR3 spells CASSQERGSTDTQYF. CDR3 sequence (DNA): TGCGCCAGCAGCCAAGAGCGGGGGAGCACAGATACGCAGTATTTT.

V is TRBV27 and J is TRBJ1-2, with D perhaps TRBD1 (5 bases). The germline CDR1 and CDR2 sequences are MNHEY and SMNVEV (reference sequence). This CDR3 has 15 amino acids. Trimming took off 2 bases at V and 0 bases at J, with 10 bases between the two ends. The CDR3 reads CASSLLPGSNYGYTF. The CDR3 DNA reads as TGTGCCAGCAGTTTACTGCCAGGGTCTAACTATGGCTACACCTTC.

This sequence joins TRBV4-1 and TRBJ2-3, with D maybe TRBD2 (5 bases). V was clipped by 1 base and J by 2 bases, with 19 bases between them. The CDR3 has 18 amino acids. Germline V lookup: CDR1 MGHRA, CDR2 YSYEKL. In DNA form, the CDR3 reads TGCGCCAGCAGCCAAGTTGTTCTAGGCGGGCGATCCACAGATACGCAGTATTTT. It codes for CASSQVVLGGRSTDTQYF.

The chain uses TRBV29-1 and TRBJ2-7; D is undetermined. Germline CDR1 is SQVTM and CDR2 is ANQGSEA. V lost 4 bases and J 5 bases, leaving 12 bases between the germline ends. The CDR3 length is 12 residues. CDR3 protein: CSVVSSRHEQYF. The CDR3 nucleotides read TGCAGCGTTGTGTCTAGTCGCCACGAGCAGTACTTC.

The rearrangement links TRBV28 to TRBJ1-4; D uncertain. Germline V lookup: CDR1 MDHEN, CDR2 SYDVKM. CDR3 size: 15 residues. Between the trimmed V and J ends, which lost 5 bases and 3 bases, there was a span of 13 bases. The CDR3 DNA sequence: TGTGCCAGCAGTGGGCCGTCAGTGGCTAATGAAAAACTGTTTTTT. Translation: CASSGPSVANEKLFF.

This chain uses TRBV19 with TRBJ1-3; no firm D call. The V and J ends lost 1 base and 0 bases respectively, with 10 bases between them. Germline V gives CDR1 LNHDA, CDR2 SQIVND (reference sequence). The CDR3 length is 16 residues. DNA for the CDR3: TGTGCCAGTAGTATAGGTCTCGGGAGCTCTGGAAACACCATATATTTT. The encoded protein is CASSIGLGSSGNTIYF.

The rearrangement joins TRBV7-9 to TRBJ1-1, with 10 bases fitting TRBD1. The V gene end was trimmed by 4 bases and the J gene end by 3 bases; junction bases not matched to a gene: 8. CDR3 length equals 16 residues. The germline V gene encodes CDR1 SEHNR and CDR2 FQNEAQ (reference sequence). The CDR3 DNA follows: TGTGCCAGCAGCTCGTGGACAGGGGGTGGTGACACTGAAGCTTTCTTT. It translates to CASSSWTGGGDTEAFF. Filled out from reference TRBV7-9 and TRBJ1-1, the complete variable domain reads DTGVSQNPRHKITKRGQNVTFRCDPISEHNRLYWYRQTLGQGPEFLTYFQNEAQLEKSRLLSDRFSAERPKGSFSTLEIQRTEQGDSAMYLCASSSWTGGGDTEAFFGQGTRLTVV.

The genes are TRBV28 and TRBJ1-2; 12 positions agree with TRBD1. The V segment lost 6 bases and the J segment 8 bases; nucleotides outside the gene matches: 7. This CDR3 spans 14 amino acids. CDR1 and CDR2 from the germline V gene are MDHEN and SYDVKM. CDR3 DNA: TGTGCCAGCAGCCTGGGACAGGGGGCCCTAGGCTACACCTTC. Amino acids: CASSLGQGALGYTF.

The chain is built from TRBV15 and TRBJ2-7; TRBD1 matches 9 bases. The CDR3 has 18 residues. V lost 0 bases to trimming and J lost 4 bases; unmatched junction nucleotides: 13. CDR1 is LNHNV and CDR2 is YYDKDF in the germline V gene (reference sequence). CDR3 DNA: TGTGCCACCAGCAGAGATGTTCCAGTACCGGGACAGGGATACGAGCAGTACTTC. Protein sequence: CATSRDVPVPGQGYEQYF.

The rearrangement uses TRBV28 and TRBJ1-1, with D tentatively TRBD1 (5 bases). This CDR3 is 15 amino acids long. The germline CDR1 and CDR2 sequences are MDHEN and SYDVKM. Deletions cut 3 bases from V and 1 base from J, with 12 bases between. In nucleotides, the CDR3 is TGTGCCAGCAGTTTCGATCAGGGTGAGAACACTGAAGCTTTCTTT. It encodes CASSFDQGENTEAFF. Full variable domain (remainder filled in from reference TRBV28 and TRBJ1-1): DVKVTQSSRYLVKRTGEKVFLECVQDMDHENMFWYRQDPGLGLRLIYFSYDVKMKEKGDIPEGYSVSREKKERFSLILESASTNQTSMYLCASSFDQGENTEAFFGQGTRLTVV.

The chain recombines TRBV10-3 with TRBJ1-2; a weak D match, TRBD1 (5 bases). In germline, CDR1 is ENHRY, CDR2 SYGVKD. The CDR3 is 15 residues long. V lost 2 bases and J lost 10, with 20 bases in between. In DNA, the CDR3 is TGTGCCATCAGTGAGGGAGGGGTGCAGGGAGTGGTCTACACCTTC. It yields the protein CAISEGGVQGVVYTF.

The genes are TRBV11-2 and TRBJ2-3; 13 bases fit TRBD2. Unmatched junction bases numbered 9, after V lost 1 base and J lost 5 bases. The CDR3 runs to 18 residues. Germline V lookup: CDR1 SGHAT, CDR2 FQNNGV. CDR3 DNA sequence: TGTGCCAGCAGCTTAGCCGCCACTAGCGGGGGGGCCAGAGATACGCAGTATTTT. Protein: CASSLAATSGGARDTQYF.

The chain has TRBV7-9 and TRBJ2-4; 10 bases line up with TRBD2. After removal of 0 bases from V and 3 bases from J, the junction contained 5 bases not matched to a gene. The V gene's germline CDR1 is SEHNR and CDR2 FQNEAQ (reference sequence). The CDR3 spans 17 residues. CDR3 sequence: CASSLAGLANSKNIQYF. Written as DNA, the CDR3 is TGTGCCAGCAGCTTAGCGGGACTAGCGAACAGCAAAAACATTCAGTACTTC.

This sequence joins TRBV7-2 and TRBJ2-3; a possible D gene is TRBD2 (5 bases). The germline V gene has CDR1 SGHTA and CDR2 FQGNSA. This CDR3 is built from 14 residues. The V end was cut by 5 bases, the J end by 5 bases, with 14 bases between. CDR3 loop: CASSPELVQDTQYF. The DNA of the CDR3 is TGTGCCAGCAGCCCAGAACTAGTCCAAGATACGCAGTATTTT.

This chain connects TRBV18 to TRBJ2-1; 8 bases agree with TRBD1. V lost 3 bases to trimming and J lost 5 bases; unmatched junction nucleotides: 9. In germline, CDR1 is KGHSH, CDR2 LQKENI. The CDR3 is made up of 16 amino acids. As DNA, the CDR3 is TGTGCCAGCTCACCGGCCCGACAGGGGATAAACAATGAGCAGTTCTTC. Translation gives CASSPARQGINNEQFF.

The CDR3 reads CASSFGQTYEQYF. CDR3 in DNA: TGTGCCAGCAGCTTCGGACAGACTTACGAGCAGTACTTC. V gene TRBV7-2 combines with J gene TRBJ2-7; weak D call: TRBD1 (6 bases). The CDR3 has 13 residues. V lost 3 bases and J lost 4, with 10 bases in between. The germline V gene encodes CDR1 SGHTA and CDR2 FQGNSA.